The sequence of this T cell receptor (beta chain) was determined in a study of T cell responses to AZD1222 COVID-19 vaccine. Assay: immunoSEQ multiplex PCR; the TCRdb copy retains only in-frame clones and omits some. The sample shows 90,000 to 120,000 clones, about 87% of them seen only once. CDR1 KGHDR and CDR2 SFDVKD come from the germline V gene. V shed 4 bases and J 10 bases; nucleotides not matched to a gene: 10. This CDR3 comprises 17 residues. Details on this clone: Its antigen remains unknown.

Notes on the study in general: Most donors were white British and more were female, and clonal diversity was possibly underestimated. Every sample of the repertoires postdated the peak T cell response.

The source of this sequence is an adult in good health. The sample in question was peripheral blood, obtained on day 0 of AZD1222 vaccination. This chain joins TRBV24-1 and TRBJ1-6; 12 bases match TRBD1. The CDR3: CATSELWDRGRGSPLHF. The CDR3 region has the DNA TGTGCCACCAGTGAACTCTGGGACAGGGGGCGGGGGTCACCCCTCCACTTT.